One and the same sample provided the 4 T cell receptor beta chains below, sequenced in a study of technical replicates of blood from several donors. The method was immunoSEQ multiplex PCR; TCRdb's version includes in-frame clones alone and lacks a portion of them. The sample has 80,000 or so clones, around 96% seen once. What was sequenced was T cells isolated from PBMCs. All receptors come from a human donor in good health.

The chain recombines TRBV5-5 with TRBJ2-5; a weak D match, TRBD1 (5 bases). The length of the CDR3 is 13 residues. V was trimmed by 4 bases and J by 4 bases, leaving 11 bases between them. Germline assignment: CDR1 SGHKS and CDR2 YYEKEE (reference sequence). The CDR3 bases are TGTGCCAGCAGCGCCAGGGCCGGAGAGACCCAGTACTTC. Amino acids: CASSARAGETQYF.

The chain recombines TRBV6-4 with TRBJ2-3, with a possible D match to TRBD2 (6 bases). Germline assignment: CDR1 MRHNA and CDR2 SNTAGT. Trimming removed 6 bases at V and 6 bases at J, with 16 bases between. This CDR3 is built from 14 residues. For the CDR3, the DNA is TGTGCCAGCAGCATCGGGAGTGAGGGGGATACGCAGTATTTT. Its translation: CASSIGSEGDTQYF.

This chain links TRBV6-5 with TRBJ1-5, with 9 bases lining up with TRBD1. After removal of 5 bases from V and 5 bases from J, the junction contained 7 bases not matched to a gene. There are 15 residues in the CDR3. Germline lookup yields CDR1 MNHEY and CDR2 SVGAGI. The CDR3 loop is CASSTGQGTHQPQHF. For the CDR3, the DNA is TGTGCCAGCAGTACAGGACAGGGGACTCATCAGCCCCAGCATTTT.

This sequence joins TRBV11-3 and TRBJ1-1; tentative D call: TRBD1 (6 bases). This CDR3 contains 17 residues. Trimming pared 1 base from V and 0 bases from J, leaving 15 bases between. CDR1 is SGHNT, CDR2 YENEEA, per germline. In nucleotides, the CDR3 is TGTGCCAGCAGCTTAGTTAAATGGACAGAACTGAACACTGAAGCTTTCTTT. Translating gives CASSLVKWTELNTEAFF.